This is a list of T cell receptor beta chains from one sample in a study of Graves' ophthalmopathy and Graves' hyperthyroidism. TCRdb re-called the multiplex PCR reads with MiXCR, one entry per CDR3 protein. Here the sample spans about 210,000 distinct CDR3 sequences, 25% to 30% being singletons. Sequencing input: peripheral blood. Receptors originate from a middle-aged man with Graves' ophthalmopathy. Each CDR3 is given with its conserved first and last residue. Each record gives: V gene, J gene, CDR3 protein.

v_gene: TRBV27
j_gene: TRBJ2-7
CDR3aa: CASSLSAQYEQYF

v_gene: TRBV12-3/TRBV12-4
j_gene: TRBJ1-1
CDR3aa: CASRLGGVNTEAFF

v_gene: TRBV6-1
j_gene: TRBJ1-3
CDR3aa: CASTEGEYGNTIYF

v_gene: TRBV5-1
j_gene: TRBJ2-7
CDR3aa: CASSWGPSSYEQYF

v_gene: TRBV12-3/TRBV12-4
j_gene: TRBJ2-2
CDR3aa: CASSSTGGSNTGELFF

v_gene: TRBV2
j_gene: TRBJ1-2
CDR3aa: CASSDLTGYGYTF

v_gene: TRBV6-2/TRBV6-3
j_gene: TRBJ1-2
CDR3aa: CASKSFDGYTF

v_gene: TRBV12-3/TRBV12-4
j_gene: TRBJ2-7
CDR3aa: CASSSGGSGYEQYF

v_gene: TRBV11-2
j_gene: TRBJ2-5
CDR3aa: CASSLLPGTSGRGQTQYF

v_gene: TRBV6-6
j_gene: TRBJ1-2
CDR3aa: CASSPMRDYGYTF

v_gene: TRBV6-5
j_gene: TRBJ1-1
CDR3aa: CASSSQGGGNTEAFF

v_gene: TRBV12-3/TRBV12-4
j_gene: TRBJ2-7
CDR3aa: CASSPQGPWAYEQYF

v_gene: TRBV7-9
j_gene: TRBJ1-1
CDR3aa: CASSFTTNTEVFF

v_gene: TRBV12-3/TRBV12-4
j_gene: TRBJ2-4
CDR3aa: CASSLRALNIQYF

v_gene: TRBV19
j_gene: TRBJ2-2
CDR3aa: CALRGDGFTGELFF

v_gene: TRBV29-1
j_gene: TRBJ1-2
CDR3aa: CSVRALIGYTF

v_gene: TRBV20-1
j_gene: TRBJ2-2
CDR3aa: CSALGRGLDNTGELFF

v_gene: TRBV28
j_gene: TRBJ2-4
CDR3aa: CASSLTPRGRDIQYF

v_gene: TRBV11-2
j_gene: TRBJ1-5
CDR3aa: CASSPTGGEGQPQHF

v_gene: TRBV20-1
j_gene: TRBJ1-5
CDR3aa: CSASRTPEDQPQHF

v_gene: TRBV6-1
j_gene: TRBJ2-7
CDR3aa: CASTRTSGRPHSYEQYF

v_gene: TRBV7-6
j_gene: TRBJ2-2
CDR3aa: CASSPWTGGANTGELFF

v_gene: TRBV11-2
j_gene: TRBJ2-7
CDR3aa: CASSPVQANPVRSYEQYF

v_gene: TRBV20-1
j_gene: TRBJ2-7
CDR3aa: CSAFGYEQYF

v_gene: TRBV7-9
j_gene: TRBJ1-1
CDR3aa: CASSLAYTGNTEAFF

v_gene: TRBV12-3/TRBV12-4
j_gene: TRBJ2-2
CDR3aa: CASSLVDTGELFF

v_gene: TRBV6-2/TRBV6-3
j_gene: TRBJ1-1
CDR3aa: CASSPMPYTEAFF

v_gene: TRBV7-8
j_gene: TRBJ2-2
CDR3aa: CASSLRSGVNTGELFF

v_gene: TRBV19
j_gene: TRBJ2-5
CDR3aa: CASSISLQETQYF

v_gene: TRBV7-2
j_gene: TRBJ2-7
CDR3aa: CASSLGAEQYF

v_gene: TRBV11-2
j_gene: TRBJ2-7
CDR3aa: CASSLAGGVEQYF

v_gene: TRBV6-5
j_gene: TRBJ2-5
CDR3aa: CASSYSRLAGGKTQYF

v_gene: TRBV3-1
j_gene: TRBJ2-5
CDR3aa: CASSQDWANQETQYF

v_gene: TRBV4-3
j_gene: TRBJ1-2
CDR3aa: CASSQDLGYVNGYTF

v_gene: TRBV27
j_gene: TRBJ2-7
CDR3aa: CASRPLGAGGYEQYF

v_gene: TRBV10-3
j_gene: TRBJ2-7
CDR3aa: CAISDTGLAGSLRIYEQYF

v_gene: TRBV6-1
j_gene: TRBJ1-1
CDR3aa: CASSAQSNTEAFF

v_gene: TRBV29-1
j_gene: TRBJ2-7
CDR3aa: CSAEYRDRGYYEQYF

v_gene: TRBV7-9
j_gene: TRBJ2-7
CDR3aa: CASSLVGGRAGEQYF

v_gene: TRBV25-1
j_gene: TRBJ2-5
CDR3aa: CASGTGTGETQYF

v_gene: TRBV4-1
j_gene: TRBJ2-7
CDR3aa: CASSQEAGFYEQYF

v_gene: TRBV29-1
j_gene: TRBJ2-7
CDR3aa: CSVLVRATYEQYF

v_gene: TRBV19
j_gene: TRBJ2-7
CDR3aa: CASSKQIPTGGSSYEQYF

v_gene: TRBV29-1
j_gene: TRBJ1-1
CDR3aa: CSVKTGEAFF

v_gene: TRBV30
j_gene: TRBJ2-5
CDR3aa: CAWSSLRDSQETQYF

v_gene: TRBV19
j_gene: TRBJ1-5
CDR3aa: CASSIRLGQGFQPQHF

v_gene: TRBV6-2/TRBV6-3
j_gene: TRBJ2-5
CDR3aa: CASSSQTSAGETQYF

v_gene: TRBV19
j_gene: TRBJ2-4
CDR3aa: CASRFLGETGQYF

v_gene: TRBV7-2
j_gene: TRBJ2-7
CDR3aa: CASSLAMGGEQYF

v_gene: TRBV24-1
j_gene: TRBJ2-5
CDR3aa: CASSVQSRVGETQYF